This TCR beta chain was identified in a study of identical twins listed by TCRdb under 2016. Broadly, across the study: TCR alpha and beta repertoires from monozygotic twins, unrelated adults of various ages and cord blood were deep-sequenced to test whether fetal clonotypes persist. To rule out contamination, the twin experiments were replicated at different times with different library preparation protocols. General findings and caveats noted by the study authors: Out-of-frame TCR alpha sharing in monozygotic twins was systematically underestimated by recombination models, whereas sharing between unrelated individuals was in agreement with the recombination models. A weaker excess of twin sharing was found in beta out-of-frame sequences because the signal-to-noise ratio was lowered by fewer shared sequences. Abundant cord blood beta clonotypes carried fewer insertions; young adult naive repertoires showed a weaker similar trend, while memory repertoires showed none. Zero-insertion analyses could be partly confounded by invariant T cells such as MAIT and iNKT, though diverse VJ usage argued against such confounding for most clonotypes. Because the same donors could not be followed over many years, the conclusions depended on cross-sectional statistical analysis. Compared with coincidental sharing between unrelated individuals, an excess of low generation-probability sequences was observed among out-of-frame TCR alpha sequences shared between twins.

Library method: 5' RACE. The data were produced on an Illumina HiSeq 2000. A universal primer binding site was introduced by template switching, and a unique molecular identifier was present in the final cDNA, enabling accurate counting of TCR cDNA molecules. Specific primers in the conserved constant-segment region were used to synthesize first-strand cDNA for TCR alpha and beta chains. To control for contamination, every cDNA library was double barcoded, receiving both a SMART-Mk sample barcode and Illumina barcodes. TruSeq adapter sequences along with Illumina sample barcodes were introduced in two successive PCR steps. Sequencing of the TCR alpha and beta cDNA libraries was done on the Illumina HiSeq platform using custom primers. The source study handled its data this way. Unique molecular identifiers were extracted from raw reads with MiGEC, and CDR3 positions were determined with MiXCR. For each individual, recombination models were inferred using an EM algorithm with the repgenHMM and IGoR tools. Shared clonotype analysis was performed with the tcR package in R, normalizing sharing by the product of cloneset sizes. To study raw recombination free of thymic and clonal selection effects, out-of-frame nonproductive sequences were analyzed. The public reads were quality trimmed at Q25 with fastp and then assembled into clones with MiXCR by TCRdb, keeping productive beta chains. Each record represents a unique CDR3 protein, reported with the most common genes and DNA among its rows. These V and J calls rely on TCRdb rather than the paper's analysis. The sample yields about 810,000 distinct CDR3 sequences; over 9% were counted once. The ten top clones hold about 1.6% of the sample.

Deletion took 7 bases off V and 0 bases off J, with a span of 14 bases between the germline ends. CDR1 and CDR2 are drawn from the germline V gene: SGDLS, YYNGEE. The CDR3 spans 16 residues, from the cysteine through the phenylalanine. The kept DNA is CDR3 alone, 48 bases in frame from the first base. In regard to this clonotype: Its recognized antigen is unknown. Base quality data are lacking; no much larger clone is found one base away.

Every donor in the study was a healthy Caucasian. Three pairs of female monozygotic twins, all aged 18 to 29 years, were included in the twin cohort. Peripheral blood mononuclear cells were the source from which RNA for the TCR libraries was isolated. These same data were also listed under a study on yellow fever vaccine responses in identical twins. The second study reports: The T cell response to vaccination in identical twins was reported by the authors to appear partly convergent and partly personalized. In the study, vaccine-responding T cell clones were precisely tracked in identical twins.

Sequencing was carried out using PBMCs. The receptor was derived from a young woman in good health. The rearrangement joined TRBV9 to TRBJ1-6; the D gene identity is not certain. CDR3 sequence: CASGEAYSSYNSPLHF. Here is the DNA: TGTGCCAGCGGCGAAGCCTACAGCTCCTATAATTCACCCCTCCACTTT.